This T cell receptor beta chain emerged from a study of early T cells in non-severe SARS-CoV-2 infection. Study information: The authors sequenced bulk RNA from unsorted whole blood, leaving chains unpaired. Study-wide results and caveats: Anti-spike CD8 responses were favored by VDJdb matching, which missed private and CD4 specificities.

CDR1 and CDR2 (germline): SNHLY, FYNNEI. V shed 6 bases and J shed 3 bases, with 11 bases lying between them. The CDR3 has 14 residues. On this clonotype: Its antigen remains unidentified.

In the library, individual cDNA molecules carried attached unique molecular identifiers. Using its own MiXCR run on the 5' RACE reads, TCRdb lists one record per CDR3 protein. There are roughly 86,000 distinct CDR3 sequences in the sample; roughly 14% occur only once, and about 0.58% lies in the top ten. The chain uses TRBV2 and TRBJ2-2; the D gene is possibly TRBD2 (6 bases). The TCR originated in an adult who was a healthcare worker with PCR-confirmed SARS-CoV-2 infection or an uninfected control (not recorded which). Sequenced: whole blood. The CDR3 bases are TGTGCCAGCAGGCGTATAGCGGACACCGGGGAGCTGTTTTTT. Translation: CASRRIADTGELFF.